This T cell receptor beta chain was identified during a study of cytomegalovirus exposure and HLA in healthy donors. Looking at the study overall: HLA-typed donors contributed about 85 million unique TCRs, which were held in an early data release.

In this sample, this clone turned up a few times. Its matching antigen is unknown. In the PCR, 60 Vbeta and 13 Jbeta primers were used. Per the authors' pipeline: Tens of millions of unique TCR beta chains, 9 million to 11 million shared, were counted in a later analysis. TCRdb keeps only in-frame clones here, not all; method: immunoSEQ multiplex PCR. D and trimming come from the DNA, and the V and J calls and clone size come from that table. The top ten hold about 2% of the sample, which has 280,000 or so clones, roughly 90% seen once. Notes on the study in general: A later examination showed that TCR association rates differed by HLA locus, with DRB1 most and HLA-C fewest. A few CMV-associated chains were confirmed in vitro to be specific for CMV antigens.

V lost 4 bases, J lost 2 bases, and 12 bases lay in between. CDR3 length: 14 amino acids. Germline V gene lookup returns CDR1 MGHDK and CDR2 SYGVNS. The genes are TRBV25-1 and TRBJ2-7, with D perhaps matching TRBD1 (5 bases). The sequencing sample was made of PBMCs. This clonotype originated in a woman aged 18-29 years in good health and CMV-seronegative. CDR3 DNA: TGTGCCAGCAGTGCCCTGGACACAGCCTACGAGCAGTACTTC. Translating it yields CASSALDTAYEQYF.